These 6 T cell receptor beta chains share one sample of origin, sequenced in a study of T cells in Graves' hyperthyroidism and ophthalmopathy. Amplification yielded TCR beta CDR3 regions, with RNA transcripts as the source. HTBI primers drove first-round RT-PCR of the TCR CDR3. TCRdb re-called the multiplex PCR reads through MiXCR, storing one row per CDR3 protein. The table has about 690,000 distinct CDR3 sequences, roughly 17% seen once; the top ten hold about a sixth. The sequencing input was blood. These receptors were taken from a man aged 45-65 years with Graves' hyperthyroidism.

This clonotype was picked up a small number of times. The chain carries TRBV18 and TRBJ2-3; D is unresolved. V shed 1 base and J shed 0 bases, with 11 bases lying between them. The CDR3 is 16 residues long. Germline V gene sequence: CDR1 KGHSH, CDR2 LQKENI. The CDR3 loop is CASSPLSKGSTDTQYF. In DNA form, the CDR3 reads TGTGCCAGCTCACCACTTTCGAAGGGAAGCACAGATACGCAGTATTTT.

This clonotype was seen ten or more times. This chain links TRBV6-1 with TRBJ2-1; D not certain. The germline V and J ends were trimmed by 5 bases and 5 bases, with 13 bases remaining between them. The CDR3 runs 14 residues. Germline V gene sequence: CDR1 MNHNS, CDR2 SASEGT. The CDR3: CASSYSRPNNEQFF. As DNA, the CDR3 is TGTGCCAGCAGTTATTCCCGGCCCAACAATGAGCAGTTCTTC.

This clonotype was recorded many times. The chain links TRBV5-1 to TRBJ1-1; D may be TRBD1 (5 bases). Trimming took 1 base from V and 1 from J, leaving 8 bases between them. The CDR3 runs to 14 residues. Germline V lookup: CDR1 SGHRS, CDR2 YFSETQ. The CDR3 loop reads CASSLIGGNTEAFF. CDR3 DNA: TGCGCCAGCAGCTTGATCGGGGGGAACACTGAAGCTTTCTTT.

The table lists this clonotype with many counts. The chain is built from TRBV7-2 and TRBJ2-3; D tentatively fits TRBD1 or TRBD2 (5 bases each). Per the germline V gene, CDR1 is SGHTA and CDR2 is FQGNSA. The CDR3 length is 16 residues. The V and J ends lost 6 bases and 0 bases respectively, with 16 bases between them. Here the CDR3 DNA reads TGTGCCAGCAGGGGACCGGAGCGATTTAGCACAGATACGCAGTATTTT. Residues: CASRGPERFSTDTQYF. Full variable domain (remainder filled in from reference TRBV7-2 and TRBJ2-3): GAGVSQSPSNKVTEKGKDVELRCDPISGHTALYWYRQSLGQGLEFLIYFQGNSAPDKSGLPSDRFSAERTGGSVSTLTIQRTQQEDSAVYLCASRGPERFSTDTQYFGPGTRLTVL.

Here the CDR3 reads CASTPSGAKETQYF. The CDR3 DNA reads TGTGCCAGCACCCCTTCGGGCGCCAAAGAGACCCAGTACTTC. This sequence joins TRBV3-1 and TRBJ2-5; D is undetermined. CDR1 is LGHDT, CDR2 YNNKEL, per germline (reference sequence). V gave up 7 bases and J gave up 3 bases, with 15 bases separating them. The CDR3 sequence is 14 residues long.

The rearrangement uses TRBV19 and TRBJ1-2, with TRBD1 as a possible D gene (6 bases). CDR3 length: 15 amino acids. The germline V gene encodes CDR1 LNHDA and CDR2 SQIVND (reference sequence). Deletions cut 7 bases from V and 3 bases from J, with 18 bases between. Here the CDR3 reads CASTAGDTSYYGYTF. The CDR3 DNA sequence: TGTGCCAGTACGGCTGGGGACACCTCTTACTATGGCTACACCTTC. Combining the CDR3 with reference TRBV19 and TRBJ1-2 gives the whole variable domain DGGITQSPKYLFRKEGQNVTLSCEQNLNHDAMYWYRQDPGQGLRLIYYSQIVNDFQKGDIAEGYSVSREKKESFPLTVTSAQKNPTAFYLCASTAGDTSYYGYTFGSGTRLTVV.